Each of the 15 T cell receptor beta chains below was sequenced from the same sample in a study of metastatic and nonmetastatic thyroid tumors. Using MiXCR, TCRdb re-called clones from the PCR reads. The sample yields some 86,000 clones, 9.5% to 15% seen once. No treatment had been given to any patient before thyroid surgery. The sample comprised tumor tissue. These receptor sequences come from a female donor with papillary thyroid cancer or a benign thyroid nodule (not recorded which). Some clones in this sample may be carry-over from other donors' samples.

This clone was found many times. This chain joins TRBV12-3 or TRBV12-4 and TRBJ1-5, with TRBD1 as a possible D gene (6 bases). Trimming stripped 6 bases from V and 2 bases from J, with 11 bases between. This CDR3 comprises 14 residues. DNA for the CDR3: TGTGCCAGCAGACAGGGTGAGGGCAATCAGCCCCAGCATTTT. This codes for CASRQGEGNQPQHF.

A remark on this clone: A much larger clone lies one base from this, so it may be a read error. This chain joins TRBV12-3 or TRBV12-4 and TRBJ2-7; either TRBD1 or TRBD2 may fit D (6 bases each). Trimming removed 6 bases from V and 7 bases from J, with 25 bases in between. The CDR3 loop spans 16 amino acids. This chain's CDR3 is CASRPAGGVRGLEQYF. The CDR3 nucleotides are TGTGCCAGCAGACCCGCCGGGGGCGTGAGGGGCCTGGAGCAGTACTTC.

Many counts were recorded for this clone. The genes are TRBV20-1 and TRBJ2-3; D gene ambiguous. Germline V gives CDR1 DFQATT, CDR2 SNEGSKA (reference sequence). Trimming left V 0 bases short and J 2 bases short, with 6 bases between. The CDR3 consists of 13 residues. The CDR3 spells CSARERSTDTQYF. The CDR3 nucleotides read TGCAGTGCTAGAGAGCGGTCCACAGATACGCAGTATTTT.

At least ten counts were recorded for this clone. CDR3 region: CASSPSVGDRGSDTQYF. CDR3 in DNA: TGTGCCAGCAGCCCGAGCGTGGGGGACAGGGGCTCAGATACGCAGTATTTT. The chain joins TRBV9 to TRBJ2-3; 10 bases fit TRBD1. Germline CDR1 SGDLS, CDR2 YYNGEE. This CDR3 has 17 residues. The junction had 12 bases not matched to a gene; V was cut back by 4 bases and J by 4 bases.

This clone was observed at least ten times. The chain carries TRBV29-1 and TRBJ2-7; no definite D call. The CDR3 contains 17 residues. V lost 2 bases to trimming and J lost 1 base, with 21 bases between them. From germline, CDR1 is SQVTM and CDR2 ANQGSEA. The CDR3 DNA sequence: TGCAGCGTTGAAATCCCCCCGAACTTAGGTTCATCCTACGAGCAGTACTTC. Translation: CSVEIPPNLGSSYEQYF.

This clone came up many times. The chain recombines TRBV12-5 with TRBJ2-3; weak D call: TRBD2 (6 bases). This CDR3 spans 16 amino acids. Germline V gene lookup returns CDR1 LGHNT and CDR2 FRNRAP. Trimming cost V 0 bases and J 2 bases, with 12 bases left between them. The CDR3 reads CASGLVGGGTTDTQYF. The CDR3 DNA follows: TGTGCTAGTGGTTTGGTAGGAGGCGGGACCACAGATACGCAGTATTTT. Together with reference TRBV12-5 and TRBJ2-3, the CDR3 gives the full variable domain: DARVTQTPRHKVTEMGQEVTMRCQPILGHNTVFWYRQTMMQGLELLAYFRNRAPLDDSGMPKDRFSAEMPDATLATLKIQPSEPRDSAVYFCASGLVGGGTTDTQYFGPGTRLTVL.

This clone was picked up many times. Within the sample, other DNA sequences also encode this same CDR3. The chain employs TRBV6-1 and TRBJ2-7; D uncertain. V shed 8 bases and J shed 7 bases, with 21 bases lying between them. The CDR3 runs to 14 residues. Germline CDR1 and CDR2: MNHNS and SASEGT. The CDR3 coding sequence is TGTGCCAGCCGGACGGACCGTCTTCTGGGTGAGCAGTACTTC. Its protein product is CASRTDRLLGEQYF.

This clone showed up many times. The chain uses TRBV7-9 and TRBJ2-2; D not certain. The CDR3 loop spans 13 amino acids. The V gene's germline CDR1 is SEHNR and CDR2 FQNEAQ (reference sequence). Trimming pared 6 bases from V and 0 bases from J, leaving 5 bases between. For the CDR3, the DNA is TGTGCCAGCAGGTATACGAACACCGGGGAGCTGTTTTTT. Protein sequence: CASRYTNTGELFF.

This clone appeared many times. The chain uses TRBV5-1 and TRBJ2-3, with TRBD2 as a possible D gene (6 bases). The CDR3 loop spans 15 amino acids. The ends were cut back, 7 bases at V and 0 bases at J, with 15 bases in the middle. Germline V gene lookup returns CDR1 SGHRS and CDR2 YFSETQ. CDR3 loop: CASRTGLSSTDTQYF. DNA for the CDR3: TGCGCCAGCCGAACAGGACTATCGAGCACAGATACGCAGTATTTT.

At least ten counts were recorded for this clone. A much larger clone differs by one base, so this may be a read error. The identical CDR3 is also encoded by other nucleotide sequences in the sample. This chain joins TRBV6-1 and TRBJ1-6, with D tentatively TRBD1 (5 bases). The CDR3 spans 15 residues. Germline-derived CDR1 and CDR2 are MNHNS and SASEGT. V shed 6 bases and J shed 14 bases, with 23 bases lying between them. The CDR3 DNA is TGTGCCAGCAGCGGAGAAGGGGCCGGACCAGGTACCCTCCACTTT. Protein sequence: CASSGEGAGPGTLHF.

Comments on this clone: A single base separates this from a much larger clone, so it may be a read error. This rearrangement joins TRBV5-1 to TRBJ2-1; D not certain. This CDR3 has 13 amino acids. The germline V gene has CDR1 SGHRS and CDR2 YFSETQ. With 4 bases removed from V and 5 bases from J, the gap between germline ends came to 10 bases. DNA of the CDR3: TGCGCCAGCAGCCCGGCCGTAAACAATGAGCAGTTCTTC. Protein product: CASSPAVNNEQFF. Full variable domain (outside the CDR3, taken from reference TRBV5-1 and TRBJ2-1): KAGVTQTPRYLIKTRGQQVTLSCSPISGHRSVSWYQQTPGQGLQFLFEYFSETQRNKGNFPGRFSGRQFSNSRSEMNVSTLELGDSALYLCASSPAVNNEQFFGPGTRLTVL.

This clone was counted a few times. The chain joins TRBV6-1 to TRBJ2-7; TRBD2 matches at 9 bases. The germline gives CDR1 MNHNS, CDR2 SASEGT. Trimming took 6 bases from V and 5 from J; bases not matched to a gene: 14. The CDR3 loop spans 16 amino acids. For the CDR3, the DNA is TGTGCCAGCAGCCCCGCGGGGGGGACGGGAGGCCACGAGCAGTACTTC. Amino acid sequence: CASSPAGGTGGHEQYF.

This clone has at least ten counts. V and J are TRBV7-9 and TRBJ2-7, with no clear D. The germline V gene encodes CDR1 SEHNR and CDR2 FQNEAQ (reference sequence). The CDR3 runs 13 residues. Trimming took off 1 base at V and 3 bases at J, with 7 bases between the two ends. The CDR3 reads CASSLGDGYEQYF. Here the CDR3 DNA reads TGTGCCAGCAGCTTAGGAGACGGCTACGAGCAGTACTTC.

This clone was seen many times. The chain uses TRBV4-1 and TRBJ2-7; 13 bases fit TRBD2. Germline-derived CDR1 and CDR2 are MGHRA and YSYEKL. V shed 5 bases, J shed 4 bases, and the junction held 5 bases outside the gene matches. This CDR3 comprises 15 residues. The CDR3 loop reads CASSWTSGSTYEQYF. CDR3 sequence (DNA): TGCGCCAGCAGCTGGACTAGCGGGAGTACGTACGAGCAGTACTTC.

This clone has at least ten counts. V is TRBV18 and J is TRBJ1-2; D ambiguous. This CDR3 has 15 amino acids. The V end lost 3 bases, the J end lost 1 base, and 12 bases lay between the germline ends. The germline V gene encodes CDR1 KGHSH and CDR2 LQKENI. The CDR3 bases are TGTGCCAGCTCACCGACGGAGCTTCGTAACTATGGCTACACCTTC. It codes for CASSPTELRNYGYTF.